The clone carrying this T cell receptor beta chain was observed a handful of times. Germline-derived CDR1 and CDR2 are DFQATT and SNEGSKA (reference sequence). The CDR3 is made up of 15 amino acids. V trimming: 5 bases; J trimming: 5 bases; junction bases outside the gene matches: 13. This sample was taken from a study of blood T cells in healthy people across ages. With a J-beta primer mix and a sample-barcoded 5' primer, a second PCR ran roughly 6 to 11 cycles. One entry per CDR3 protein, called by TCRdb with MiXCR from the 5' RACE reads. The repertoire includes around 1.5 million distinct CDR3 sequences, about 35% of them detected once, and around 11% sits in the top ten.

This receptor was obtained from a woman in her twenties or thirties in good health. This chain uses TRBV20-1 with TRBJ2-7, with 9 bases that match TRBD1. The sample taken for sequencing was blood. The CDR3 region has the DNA TGCAGTGCTGCCAGCCCGGGACAGGGATACCACGAGCAGTACTTC. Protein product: CSAASPGQGYHEQYF.